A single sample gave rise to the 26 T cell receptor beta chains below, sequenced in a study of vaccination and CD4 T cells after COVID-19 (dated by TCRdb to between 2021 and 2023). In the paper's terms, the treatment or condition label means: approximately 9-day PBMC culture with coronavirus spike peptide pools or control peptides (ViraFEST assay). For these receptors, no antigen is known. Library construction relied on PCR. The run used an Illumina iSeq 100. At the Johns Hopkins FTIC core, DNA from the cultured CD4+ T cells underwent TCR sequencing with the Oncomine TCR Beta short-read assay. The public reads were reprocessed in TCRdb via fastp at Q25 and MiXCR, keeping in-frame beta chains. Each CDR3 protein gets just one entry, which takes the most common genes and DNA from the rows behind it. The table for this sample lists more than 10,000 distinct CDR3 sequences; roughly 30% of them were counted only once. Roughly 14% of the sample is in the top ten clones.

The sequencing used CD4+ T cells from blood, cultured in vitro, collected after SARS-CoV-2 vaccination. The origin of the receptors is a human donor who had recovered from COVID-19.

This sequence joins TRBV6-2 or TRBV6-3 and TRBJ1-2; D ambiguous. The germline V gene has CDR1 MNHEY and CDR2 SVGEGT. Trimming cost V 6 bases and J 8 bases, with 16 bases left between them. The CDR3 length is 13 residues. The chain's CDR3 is CASSPDGPRGYTF. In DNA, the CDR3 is TGTGCCAGCAGCCCTGACGGCCCTAGGGGCTACACCTTC.

The CDR3 loop is CASSFLGGTHTEINYGYTF. The CDR3 coding sequence is TGTGCCAGCAGCTTCTTAGGAGGGACTCATACAGAGATTAACTATGGCTACACCTTC. V gene TRBV7-8 combines with J gene TRBJ1-2; tentative D call: TRBD1 (5 bases). The germline V gene has CDR1 SGHVS and CDR2 FQNEAQ. V was cut by 3 bases and J by 1 base, with 24 bases left in between. The CDR3 is 19 amino acids.

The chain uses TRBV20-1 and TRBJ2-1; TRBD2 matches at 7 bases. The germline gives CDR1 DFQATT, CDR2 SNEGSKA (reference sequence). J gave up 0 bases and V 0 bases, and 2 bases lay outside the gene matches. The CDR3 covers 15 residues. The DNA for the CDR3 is TGCAGTGCTAGAGATCCGGGGGGCTCCTACAATGAGCAGTTCTTC. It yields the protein CSARDPGGSYNEQFF.

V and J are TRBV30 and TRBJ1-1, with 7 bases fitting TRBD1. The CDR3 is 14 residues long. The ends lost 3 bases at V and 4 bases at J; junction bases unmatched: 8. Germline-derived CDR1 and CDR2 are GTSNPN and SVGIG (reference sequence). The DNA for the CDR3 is TGTGCCTGGAGGAACAGGGGAATTTTCACTGAAGCTTTCTTT. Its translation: CAWRNRGIFTEAFF.

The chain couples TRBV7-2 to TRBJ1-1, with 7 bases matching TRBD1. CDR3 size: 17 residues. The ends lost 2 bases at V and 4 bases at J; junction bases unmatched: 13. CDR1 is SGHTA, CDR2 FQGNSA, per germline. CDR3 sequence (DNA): TGTGCCAGCAGCTTAAGGCGGGGACAGCGTAATTTCACTGAAGCTTTCTTT. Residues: CASSLRRGQRNFTEAFF.

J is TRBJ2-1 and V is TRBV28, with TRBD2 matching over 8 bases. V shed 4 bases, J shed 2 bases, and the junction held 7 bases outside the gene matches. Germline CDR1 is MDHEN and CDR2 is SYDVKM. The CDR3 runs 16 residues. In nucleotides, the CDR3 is TGTGCCAGCAGTTCCCCCAGCGGGGGAACCTACAATGAGCAGTTCTTC. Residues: CASSSPSGGTYNEQFF.

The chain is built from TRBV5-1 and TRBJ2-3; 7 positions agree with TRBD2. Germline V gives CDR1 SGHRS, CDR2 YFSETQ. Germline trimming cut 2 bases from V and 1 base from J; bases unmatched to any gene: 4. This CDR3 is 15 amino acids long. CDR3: CASSLGLAGTDTQYF. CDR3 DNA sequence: TGCGCCAGCAGCTTAGGGCTAGCGGGCACAGATACGCAGTATTTT.

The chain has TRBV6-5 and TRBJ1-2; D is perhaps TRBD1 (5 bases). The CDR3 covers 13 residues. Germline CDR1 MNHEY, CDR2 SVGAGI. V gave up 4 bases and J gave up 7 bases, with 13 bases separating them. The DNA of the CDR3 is TGTGCCAGCAGTTCGGGGGGGGGAGGTGGCTACACCTTC. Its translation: CASSSGGGGGYTF.

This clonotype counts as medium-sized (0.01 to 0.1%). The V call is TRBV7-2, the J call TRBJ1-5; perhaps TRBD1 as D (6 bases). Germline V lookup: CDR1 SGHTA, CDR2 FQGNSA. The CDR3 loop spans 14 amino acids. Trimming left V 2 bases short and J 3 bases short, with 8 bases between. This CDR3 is CASSLQGYNQPQHF. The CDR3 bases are TGTGCCAGCAGCTTACAGGGGTACAATCAGCCCCAGCATTTT.

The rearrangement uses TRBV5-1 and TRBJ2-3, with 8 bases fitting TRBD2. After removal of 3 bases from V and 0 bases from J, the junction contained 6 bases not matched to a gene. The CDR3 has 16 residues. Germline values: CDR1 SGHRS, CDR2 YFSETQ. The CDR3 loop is CASSYTSGFSTDTQYF. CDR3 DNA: TGCGCCAGCAGCTACACTAGCGGTTTTAGCACAGATACGCAGTATTTT. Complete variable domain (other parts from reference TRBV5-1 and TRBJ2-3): KAGVTQTPRYLIKTRGQQVTLSCSPISGHRSVSWYQQTPGQGLQFLFEYFSETQRNKGNFPGRFSGRQFSNSRSEMNVSTLELGDSALYLCASSYTSGFSTDTQYFGPGTRLTVL.

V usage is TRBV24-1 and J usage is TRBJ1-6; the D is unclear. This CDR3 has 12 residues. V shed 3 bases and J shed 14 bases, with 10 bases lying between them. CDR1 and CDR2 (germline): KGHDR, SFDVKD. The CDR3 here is CATSDGPRTLHF. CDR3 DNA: TGTGCCACCAGTGATGGCCCCCGGACCCTCCACTTT.

In DNA, the CDR3 is TGCAGTGCTCCCCAGGCCGGAAACACCATATATTTT. Its translation is CSAPQAGNTIYF. V and J are TRBV20-1 and TRBJ1-3; no firm D call. V dropped 5 bases and J dropped 4 bases, with 9 bases sitting between them. The CDR3 is made up of 12 amino acids. Germline CDR1 and CDR2: DFQATT and SNEGSKA (reference sequence).

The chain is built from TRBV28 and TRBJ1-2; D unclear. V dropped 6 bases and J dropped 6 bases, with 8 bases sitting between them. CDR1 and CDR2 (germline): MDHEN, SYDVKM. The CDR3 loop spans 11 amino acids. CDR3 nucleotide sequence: TGTGCCAGCAGCTCCAGCCATGGCTACACCTTC. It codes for CASSSSHGYTF.

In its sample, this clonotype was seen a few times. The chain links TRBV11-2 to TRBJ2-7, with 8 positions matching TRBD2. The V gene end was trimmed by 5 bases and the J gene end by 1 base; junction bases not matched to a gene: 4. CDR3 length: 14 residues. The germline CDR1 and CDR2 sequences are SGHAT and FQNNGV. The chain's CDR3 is CASSQRGGSYEQYF. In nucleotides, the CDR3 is TGTGCCAGCAGCCAACGGGGGGGTTCCTACGAGCAGTACTTC.

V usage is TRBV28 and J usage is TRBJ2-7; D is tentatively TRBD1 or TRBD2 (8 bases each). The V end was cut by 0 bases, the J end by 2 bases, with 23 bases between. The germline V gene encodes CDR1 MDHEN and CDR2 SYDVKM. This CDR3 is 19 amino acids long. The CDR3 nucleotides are TGTGCCAGCAGTTTATGGAGCAGGGGGCAATTAGCGGGGCCCTACGAGCAGTACTTC. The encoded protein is CASSLWSRGQLAGPYEQYF.

CDR3 region: CASSPPRFRIPYGYTF. Written as DNA, the CDR3 is TGTGCCAGCAGCCCCCCGCGATTTAGGATCCCGTATGGCTACACCTTC. The chain carries TRBV5-8 and TRBJ1-2; no firm D call. The CDR3 totals 16 residues. Trimming took off 4 bases at V and 5 bases at J, with 21 bases between the two ends. CDR1 and CDR2 (germline): SGHTS, YDEGEE.

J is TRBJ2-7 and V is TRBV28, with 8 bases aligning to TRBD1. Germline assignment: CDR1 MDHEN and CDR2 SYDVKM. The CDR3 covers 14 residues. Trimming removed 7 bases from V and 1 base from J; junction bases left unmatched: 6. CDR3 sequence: CASNVDRVSYEQYF. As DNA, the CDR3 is TGTGCCAGCAACGTGGACAGGGTATCCTACGAGCAGTACTTC.

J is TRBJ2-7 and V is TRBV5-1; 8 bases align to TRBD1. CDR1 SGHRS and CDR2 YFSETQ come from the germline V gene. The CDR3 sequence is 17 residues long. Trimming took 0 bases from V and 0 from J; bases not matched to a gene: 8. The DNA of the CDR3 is TGCGCCAGCAGCTTGGTGTCAGGGGGCACCAGCTCCTACGAGCAGTACTTC. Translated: CASSLVSGGTSSYEQYF.

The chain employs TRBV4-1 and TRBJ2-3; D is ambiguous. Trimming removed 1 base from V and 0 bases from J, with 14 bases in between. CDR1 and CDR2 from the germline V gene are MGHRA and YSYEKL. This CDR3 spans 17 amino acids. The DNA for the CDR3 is TGCGCCAGCAGCCAAGTAGGTATGGGGTTAAGCACAGATACGCAGTATTTT. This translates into CASSQVGMGLSTDTQYF.

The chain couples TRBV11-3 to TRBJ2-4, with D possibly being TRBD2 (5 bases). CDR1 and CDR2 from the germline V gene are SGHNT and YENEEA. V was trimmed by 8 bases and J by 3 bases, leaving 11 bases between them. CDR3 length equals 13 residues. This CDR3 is CASFGSGKNIQYF. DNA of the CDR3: TGTGCCAGCTTTGGGAGTGGCAAAAACATTCAGTACTTC.

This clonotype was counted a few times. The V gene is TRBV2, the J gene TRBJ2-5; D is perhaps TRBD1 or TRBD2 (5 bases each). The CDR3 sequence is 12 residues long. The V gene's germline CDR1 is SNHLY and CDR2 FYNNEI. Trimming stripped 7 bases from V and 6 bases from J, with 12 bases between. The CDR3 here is CASKFPGQTQYF. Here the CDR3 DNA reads TGTGCCAGCAAATTCCCGGGACAGACCCAGTACTTC.

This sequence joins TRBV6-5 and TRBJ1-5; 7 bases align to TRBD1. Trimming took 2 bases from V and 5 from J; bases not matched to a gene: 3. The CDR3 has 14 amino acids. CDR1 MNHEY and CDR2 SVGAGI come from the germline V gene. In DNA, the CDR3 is TGTGCCAGCAGTTACGGGACAGATCATCAGCCCCAGCATTTT. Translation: CASSYGTDHQPQHF.

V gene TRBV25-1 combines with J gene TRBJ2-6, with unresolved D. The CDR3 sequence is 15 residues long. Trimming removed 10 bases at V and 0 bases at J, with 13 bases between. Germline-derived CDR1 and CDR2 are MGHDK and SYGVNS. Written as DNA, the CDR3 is TGTGCCACCTCCCCCCCGGCCTCTGGGGCCAACGTCCTGACTTTC. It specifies CATSPPASGANVLTF.

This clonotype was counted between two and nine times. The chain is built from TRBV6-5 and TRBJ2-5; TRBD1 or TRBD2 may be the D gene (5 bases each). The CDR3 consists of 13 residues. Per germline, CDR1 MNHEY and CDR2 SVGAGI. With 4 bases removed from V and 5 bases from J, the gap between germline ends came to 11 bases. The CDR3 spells CASSFDRGETQYF. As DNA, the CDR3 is TGTGCCAGCAGTTTCGACCGGGGCGAGACCCAGTACTTC.

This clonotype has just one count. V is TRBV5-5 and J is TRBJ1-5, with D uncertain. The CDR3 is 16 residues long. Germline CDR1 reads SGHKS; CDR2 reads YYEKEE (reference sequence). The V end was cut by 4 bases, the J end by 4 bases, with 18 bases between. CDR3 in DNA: TGTGCCAGCAGCACCCAGAGCCCAGGAGTTAATCAGCCCCAGCATTTT. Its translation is CASSTQSPGVNQPQHF. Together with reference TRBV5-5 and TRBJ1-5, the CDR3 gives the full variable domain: DAGVTQSPTHLIKTRGQQVTLRCSPISGHKSVSWYQQVLGQGPQFIFQYYEKEERGRGNFPDRFSARQFPNYSSELNVNALLLGDSALYLCASSTQSPGVNQPQHFGDGTRLSIL.

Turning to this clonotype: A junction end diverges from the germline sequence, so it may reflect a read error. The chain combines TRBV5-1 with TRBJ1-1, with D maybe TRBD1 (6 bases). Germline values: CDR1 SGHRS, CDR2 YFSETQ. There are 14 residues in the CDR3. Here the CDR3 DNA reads TGCGCCAGCGGCTTCGGGGGCGGGAACACTGAAGCTTTCTTT. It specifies CASGFGGGNTEAFF.